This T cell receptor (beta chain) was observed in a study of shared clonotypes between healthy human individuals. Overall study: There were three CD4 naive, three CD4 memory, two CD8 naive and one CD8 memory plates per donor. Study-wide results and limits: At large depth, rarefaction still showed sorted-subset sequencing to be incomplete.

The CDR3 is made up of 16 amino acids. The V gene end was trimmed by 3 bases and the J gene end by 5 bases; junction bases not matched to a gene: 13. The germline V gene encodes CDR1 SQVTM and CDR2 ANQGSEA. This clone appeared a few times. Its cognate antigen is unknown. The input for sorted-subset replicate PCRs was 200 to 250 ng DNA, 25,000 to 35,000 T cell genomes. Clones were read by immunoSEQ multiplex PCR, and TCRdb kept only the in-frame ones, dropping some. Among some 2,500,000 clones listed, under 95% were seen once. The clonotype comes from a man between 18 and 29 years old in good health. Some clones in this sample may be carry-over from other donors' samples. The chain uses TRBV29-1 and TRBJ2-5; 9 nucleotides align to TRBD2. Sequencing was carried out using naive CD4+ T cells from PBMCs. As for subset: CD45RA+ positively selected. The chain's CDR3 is CSVDGVAGGDDETQYF. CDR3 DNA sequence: TGCAGCGTTGATGGGGTTGCGGGAGGGGATGACGAGACCCAGTACTTC.